These T cell receptor beta chains were read from a single sample in a study of blood T cell repertoires in COVID-19. Some clones are missing from TCRdb's copy, which holds only in-frame ones; the method was immunoSEQ multiplex PCR. The data contain under 200,000 clones, 89% of them seen just once; the ten biggest clones take up approximately 0.8%. The sequencing input was PBMCs or T cells enriched from blood (not recorded which). Receptor source: a woman in her late teens or twenties who had recovered from COVID-19. The CDR3 runs from the conserved cysteine through the conserved F or W.

J | V | CDR3
TRBJ2-7 | TRBV18 | CASSPSDRTYEQYF
TRBJ2-1 | TRBV5-1 | CASSVDFSYNEQFF
TRBJ1-6 | TRBV27 | CASSLWAPSPLHF
TRBJ2-7 | TRBV6-5 | CASSRTTGVQQYF
TRBJ2-7 | TRBV9 | CASSVAPLGGGRTGITYEQYF
TRBJ2-2 | TRBV6-2/TRBV6-3 | CASSYWDRVDTGELFF
TRBJ2-3 | TRBV4-1 | CASSQARLAGDTDTQYF
TRBJ1-2 | TRBV28 | CASSFRNDRGGYTF
TRBJ2-1 | TRBV4-2 | CASSHPQGNEQFF
TRBJ2-5 | TRBV16 | CASSQTGAGETQYF
TRBJ1-1 | TRBV6-5 | CASSQTQGATEAFF
TRBJ2-1 | TRBV7-9 | CASSSGLLQGNEQFF
TRBJ2-7 | TRBV6-5 | CASTRDSSSYEQYF
TRBJ2-1 | TRBV7-3 | CASSLALAGNNEQFF
TRBJ2-7 | TRBV4-1 | CASSQPLARGNEQYF
TRBJ2-1 | TRBV10-2 | CASSELRTDSYNEQFF
TRBJ2-3 | TRBV5-1 | CASSLVPGAADTQYF
TRBJ1-2 | TRBV4-1 | CASSQEGGRYYGYTF
TRBJ2-2 | TRBV5-1 | CASGLAGELFF
TRBJ2-3 | TRBV19 | CASTPWPAGSTDTQYF
TRBJ2-2 | TRBV18 | CASSPLPASNTGELFF
TRBJ2-7 | TRBV18 | CASSPPVVEVRGYEQYF
TRBJ2-7 | TRBV5-4 | CASSLDRAEQYF
TRBJ2-3 | TRBV14 | CASSQARTSGRTDTQYF
TRBJ2-5 | TRBV5-6 | CASSPRGAQGETQYF
TRBJ2-6 | TRBV13 | CASSTMGLAGAGANVLTF
TRBJ2-7 | TRBV28 | CASGAGAEGYEQYF
TRBJ2-3 | TRBV9 | CASSRGDDTDTQYF
TRBJ2-2 | TRBV9 | CASSISTGELFF
TRBJ2-7 | TRBV6-1 | CASSDYWTESSYEQYF
TRBJ2-1 | TRBV7-3 | CASSLTGLASYNEQFF
TRBJ2-1 | TRBV7-8 | CASSGGLEYNEQFF
TRBJ2-3 | TRBV6-5 | CASSRNSDTQYF
TRBJ1-3 | TRBV2 | CASSRQGTVGNTIYF
TRBJ2-1 | TRBV5-1 | CASSLAFQQRNEQFF
TRBJ1-2 | TRBV5-6 | CASSLVGGGVGGYTF
TRBJ1-3 | TRBV4-1 | CASSWRWGTGISGNTIYF
TRBJ2-1 | TRBV27 | CASRLLSGQGYNEQFF
TRBJ2-1 | TRBV6-5 | CASSQGFEQFF
TRBJ1-5 | TRBV2 | CASSVSGVQPQHF
TRBJ1-4 | TRBV19 | CASSPDLRREKLFF
TRBJ2-2 | TRBV7-2 | CASSSRENGNTGELFF
TRBJ2-7 | TRBV7-8 | CASSQRSTYYEQYF
TRBJ1-5 | TRBV6-2/TRBV6-3 | CASSSVLGGARLGQPQHF
TRBJ2-5 | TRBV15 | CATSTGVIETQYF
TRBJ1-5 | TRBV3-1/TRBV3-2 | CASSLYSNQPQHF